This TCR beta chain originates from a study of T cells in localized non-small cell lung cancer. The CDR3 extends over 14 amino acids. V lost 2 bases, J lost 7 bases, and 12 bases lay in between. The germline CDR1 and CDR2 sequences are MNHNS and SASEGT. This table comes from immunoSEQ multiplex PCR, and its TCRdb copy is limited to in-frame clones, with some not included. The sample holds roughly 26,000 clones, approximately 89% seen once. This specimen consisted of peripheral blood, obtained before any cancer treatment. V usage is TRBV6-1 and J usage is TRBJ2-4; unclear D gene. This receptor was obtained from a female donor older than 55 with stage II squamous cell lung carcinoma. This CDR3 is CASSEFRARNIQYF. In nucleotides, the CDR3 is TGTGCCAGCAGTGAATTTAGAGCAAGGAACATTCAGTACTTC.